This T cell receptor beta chain appears in the sequencing data of a study of cytomegalovirus exposure and HLA in healthy donors. Study-wide results and caveats: Among TCR beta chains, those listed as cytomegalovirus-associated numbered about 150.

Comments on this clone: Its matching antigen is unknown. Within the sample, other DNA sequences also encode this same CDR3.

Using immunoSEQ multiplex PCR, the repertoire was profiled, and TCRdb retains in-frame clones only, with some absent. This table has about 150,000 clones, 85% to 90% appearing once. Germline V gives CDR1 SGHKS, CDR2 YYEKEE (reference sequence). This CDR3 spans 15 amino acids. Between the trimmed V and J ends, which lost 0 bases and 2 bases, there was a span of 9 bases. The rearrangement joins TRBV5-5 to TRBJ1-5; tentative D call: TRBD1 (6 bases). Sequencing used PBMCs. This TCR was sampled from a woman aged 18-29 years in good health and CMV-seropositive. DNA of the CDR3: TGTGCCAGCAGCTTGGCAGGGGTTGGCAATCAGCCCCAGCATTTT. Encoded protein: CASSLAGVGNQPQHF.